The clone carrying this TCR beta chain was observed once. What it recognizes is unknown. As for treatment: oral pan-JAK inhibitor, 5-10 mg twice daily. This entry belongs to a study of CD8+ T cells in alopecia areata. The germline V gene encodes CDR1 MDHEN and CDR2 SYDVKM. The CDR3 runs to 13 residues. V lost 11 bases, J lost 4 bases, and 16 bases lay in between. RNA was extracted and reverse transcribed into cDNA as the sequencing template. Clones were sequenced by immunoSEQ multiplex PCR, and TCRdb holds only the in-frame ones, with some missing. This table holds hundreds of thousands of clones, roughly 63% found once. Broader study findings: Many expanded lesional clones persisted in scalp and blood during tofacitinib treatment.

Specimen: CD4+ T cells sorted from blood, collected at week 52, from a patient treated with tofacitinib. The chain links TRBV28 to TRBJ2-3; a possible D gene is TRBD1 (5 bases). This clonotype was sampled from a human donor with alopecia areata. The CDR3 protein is CALLSPGSDTQYF. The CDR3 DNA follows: TGTGCCCTCCTTAGTCCAGGGTCAGATACGCAGTATTTT.